This T cell receptor beta chain was identified in a study of T cell repertoires in cytomegalovirus infection. V was pared by 6 bases and J by 0 bases, with 5 bases of the junction left unmatched. The CDR3 length is 15 residues. Study-level findings and limits: The response measured ex vivo was dominated by TCR beta clonotypes (HLA-C-restricted and CMV-specific).

This clonotype was picked up many times. What it binds is not known. In TCRdb, the reads were re-called with MiXCR into one record per CDR3 protein. The sample has hundreds of thousands of distinct CDR3 sequences; roughly 35% are singletons. The receptor was isolated from a human donor in good health (CMV status not recorded). Some clones in this sample may be carry-over from other donors' samples. Sequencing was carried out using PBMCs. J is TRBJ2-1 and V is TRBV12-3 or TRBV12-4; TRBD1 aligns across 7 bases. As DNA, the CDR3 is TGTGCCAGCAGCTCCGGGACAGACTCCTACAATGAGCAGTTCTTC. It yields the protein CASSSGTDSYNEQFF.